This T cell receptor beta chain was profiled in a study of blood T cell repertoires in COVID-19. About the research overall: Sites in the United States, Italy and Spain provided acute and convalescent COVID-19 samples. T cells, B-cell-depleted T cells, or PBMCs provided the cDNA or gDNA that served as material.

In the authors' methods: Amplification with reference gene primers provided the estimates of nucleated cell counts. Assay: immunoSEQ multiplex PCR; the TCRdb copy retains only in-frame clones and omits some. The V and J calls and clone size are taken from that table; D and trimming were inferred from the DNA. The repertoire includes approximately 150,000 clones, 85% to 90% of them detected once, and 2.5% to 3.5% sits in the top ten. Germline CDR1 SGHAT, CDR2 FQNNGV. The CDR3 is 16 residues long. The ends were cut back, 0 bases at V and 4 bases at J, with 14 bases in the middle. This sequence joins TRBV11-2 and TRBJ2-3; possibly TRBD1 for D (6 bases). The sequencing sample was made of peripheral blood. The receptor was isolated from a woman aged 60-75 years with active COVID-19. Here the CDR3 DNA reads TGTGCCAGCAGCTTAGAAGGGGGATTGGTTTCAGATACGCAGTATTTT. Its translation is CASSLEGGLVSDTQYF.